The source of this TCR beta chain is a study of cytomegalovirus exposure and HLA in healthy donors. Whole-study results and caveats: Diagnosis of cytomegalovirus status made by the classifier reportedly showed high specificity and sensitivity. Many donors carried some public TCRs, although rarity characterized most TCR sequences. A prior analysis recorded that most TCR beta V segments were productive about 87% or about 30% of the time.

The study ran its PCR with 60 Vbeta and 13 Jbeta primers. The assay was immunoSEQ multiplex PCR, and TCRdb's table has in-frame clones only and misses some. The sample shows 100,000 or so clones, 65% to 80% of them seen only once. Those who donated were healthy bone marrow donors. There are 14 residues in the CDR3. The trim removed 3 bases at V and 5 bases at J, leaving 5 bases unmatched. The germline V gene encodes CDR1 KGHSH and CDR2 LQKENI. Concerning this clone itself: Antigen: not known.

Sequenced sample: PBMCs. This chain joins TRBV18 and TRBJ1-1; 8 nucleotides match TRBD1. The TCR was taken from a woman aged 50 to 60 in good health and CMV-seropositive. The CDR3 region is CASSPGQGGTEAFF. The CDR3 DNA is TGTGCCAGCTCACCCGGACAGGGAGGAACTGAAGCTTTCTTT.